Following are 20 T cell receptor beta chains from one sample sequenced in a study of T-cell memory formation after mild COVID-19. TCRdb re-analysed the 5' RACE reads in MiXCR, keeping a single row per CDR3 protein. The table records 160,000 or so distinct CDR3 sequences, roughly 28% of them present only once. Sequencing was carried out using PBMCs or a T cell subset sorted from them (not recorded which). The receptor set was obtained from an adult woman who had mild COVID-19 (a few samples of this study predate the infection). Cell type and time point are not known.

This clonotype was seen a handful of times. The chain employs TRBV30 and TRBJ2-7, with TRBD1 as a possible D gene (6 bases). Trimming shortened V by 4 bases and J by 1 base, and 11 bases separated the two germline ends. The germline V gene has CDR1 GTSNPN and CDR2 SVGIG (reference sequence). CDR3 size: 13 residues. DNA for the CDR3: TGTGCCTGGAACCTCAGGGGATCCTACGAGCAGTACTTC. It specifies CAWNLRGSYEQYF. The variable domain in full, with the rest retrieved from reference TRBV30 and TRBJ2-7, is SQTIHQWPATLVQPVGSPLSLECTVEGTSNPNLYWYRQAAGRGLQLLFYSVGIGQISSEVPQNLSASRPQDRQFILSSKKLLLSDSGFYLCAWNLRGSYEQYFGPGTRLTVT.

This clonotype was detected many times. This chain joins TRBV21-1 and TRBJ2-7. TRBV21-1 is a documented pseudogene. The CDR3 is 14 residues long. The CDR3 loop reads CASSTPGRLYEQYF. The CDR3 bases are TGTGCCAGCAGCACCCCAGGGAGACTCTACGAGCAGTACTTC.

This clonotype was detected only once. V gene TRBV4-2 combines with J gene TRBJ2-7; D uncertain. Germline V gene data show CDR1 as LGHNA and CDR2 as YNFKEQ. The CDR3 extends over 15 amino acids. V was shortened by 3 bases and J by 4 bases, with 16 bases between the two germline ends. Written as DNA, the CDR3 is TGTGCCAGCAGCCATGCAACAGAAGCCGGGTACGAGCAGTACTTC. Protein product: CASSHATEAGYEQYF.

The CDR3 is CASSLTGAGGYTF. The CDR3 DNA reads as TGTGCCAGCAGTTTGACAGGGGCGGGAGGCTACACCTTC. The gene calls are TRBV27 and TRBJ1-2, with 8 bases aligning to TRBD1. Germline-derived CDR1 and CDR2 are MNHEY and SMNVEV (reference sequence). The CDR3 totals 13 residues. V gave up 3 bases and J gave up 8 bases; unmatched junction bases: 5.

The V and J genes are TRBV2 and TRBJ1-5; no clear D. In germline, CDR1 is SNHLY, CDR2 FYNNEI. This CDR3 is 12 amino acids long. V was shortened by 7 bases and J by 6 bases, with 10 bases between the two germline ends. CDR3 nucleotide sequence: TGTGCCAGCAATAGGGTTACTCAGCCCCAGCATTTT. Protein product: CASNRVTQPQHF. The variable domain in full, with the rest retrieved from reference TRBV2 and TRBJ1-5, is EPEVTQTPSHQVTQMGQEVILRCVPISNHLYFYWYRQILGQKVEFLVSFYNNEISEKSEIFDDQFSVERPDGSNFTLKIRSTKLEDSAMYFCASNRVTQPQHFGDGTRLSIL.

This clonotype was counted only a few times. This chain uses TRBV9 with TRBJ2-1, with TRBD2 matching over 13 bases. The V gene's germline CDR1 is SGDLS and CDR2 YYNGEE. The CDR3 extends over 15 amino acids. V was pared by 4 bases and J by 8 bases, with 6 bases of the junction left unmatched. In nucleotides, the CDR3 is TGTGCCAGCAGCACAACTAGCGGGGGGGCGGATGAGCAGTTCTTC. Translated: CASSTTSGGADEQFF. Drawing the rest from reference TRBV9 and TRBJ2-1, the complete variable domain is DSGVTQTPKHLITATGQRVTLRCSPRSGDLSVYWYQQSLDQGLQFLIQYYNGEERAKGNILERFSAQQFPDLHSELNLSSLELGDSALYFCASSTTSGGADEQFFGPGTRLTVL.

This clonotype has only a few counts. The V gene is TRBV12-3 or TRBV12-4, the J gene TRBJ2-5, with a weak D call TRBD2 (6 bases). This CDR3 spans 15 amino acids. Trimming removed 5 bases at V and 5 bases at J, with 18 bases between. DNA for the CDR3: TGTGCCAGCAGTGCCGGGACTCAGGCCTCGGAGACCCAGTACTTC. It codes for CASSAGTQASETQYF.

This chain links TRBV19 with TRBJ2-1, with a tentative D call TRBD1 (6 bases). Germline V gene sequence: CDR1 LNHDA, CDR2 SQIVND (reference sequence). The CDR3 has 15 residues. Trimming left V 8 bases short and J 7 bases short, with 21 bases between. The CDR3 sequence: CASAFTGSLGNEQFF. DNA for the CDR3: TGTGCCAGTGCTTTCACAGGGTCCCTTGGGAATGAGCAGTTCTTC.

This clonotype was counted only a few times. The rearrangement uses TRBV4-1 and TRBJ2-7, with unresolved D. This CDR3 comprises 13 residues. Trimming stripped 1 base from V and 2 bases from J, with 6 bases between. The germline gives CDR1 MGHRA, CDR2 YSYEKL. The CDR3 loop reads CASSQGPAYEQYF. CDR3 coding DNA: TGCGCCAGCAGCCAAGGACCTGCCTACGAGCAGTACTTC.

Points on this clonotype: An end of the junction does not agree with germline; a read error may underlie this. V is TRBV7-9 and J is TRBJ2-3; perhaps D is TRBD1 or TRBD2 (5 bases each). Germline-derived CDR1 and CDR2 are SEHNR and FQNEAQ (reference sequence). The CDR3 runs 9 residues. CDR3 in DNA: TGTGCCAGCAGCTCGGGACCAGATTTT. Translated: CASSSGPDF.

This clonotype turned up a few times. Here the CDR3 reads CASSSPPEVTYEQYF. CDR3 sequence (DNA): TGTGCCAGCAGCTCACCGCCGGAAGTTACCTACGAGCAGTACTTC. V gene TRBV7-9 combines with J gene TRBJ2-7; D ambiguous. Germline V gene data show CDR1 as SEHNR and CDR2 as FQNEAQ (reference sequence). The CDR3 spans 15 residues. Trimming removed 4 bases from V and 2 bases from J, with 15 bases in between.

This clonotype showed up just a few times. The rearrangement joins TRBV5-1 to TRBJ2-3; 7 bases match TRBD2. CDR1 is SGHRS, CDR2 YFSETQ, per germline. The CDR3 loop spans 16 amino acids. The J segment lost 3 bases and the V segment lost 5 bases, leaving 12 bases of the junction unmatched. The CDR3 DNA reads TGCGCCAGCAGGAGAGAGGAGGGAGGGATTACAGATACGCAGTATTTT. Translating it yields CASRREEGGITDTQYF. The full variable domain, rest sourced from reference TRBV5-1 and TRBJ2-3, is KAGVTQTPRYLIKTRGQQVTLSCSPISGHRSVSWYQQTPGQGLQFLFEYFSETQRNKGNFPGRFSGRQFSNSRSEMNVSTLELGDSALYLCASRREEGGITDTQYFGPGTRLTVL.

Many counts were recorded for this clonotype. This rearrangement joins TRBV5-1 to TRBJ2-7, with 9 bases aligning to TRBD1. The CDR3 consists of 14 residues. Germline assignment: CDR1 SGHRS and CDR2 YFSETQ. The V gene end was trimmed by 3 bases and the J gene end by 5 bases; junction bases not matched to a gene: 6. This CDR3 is CASSSRTGDDEQYF. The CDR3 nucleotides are TGCGCCAGCAGCTCCCGGACAGGGGACGACGAGCAGTACTTC.

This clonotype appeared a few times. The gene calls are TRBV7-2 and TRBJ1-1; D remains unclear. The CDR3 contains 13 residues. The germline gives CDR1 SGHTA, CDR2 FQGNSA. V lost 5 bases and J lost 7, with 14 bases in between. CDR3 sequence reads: CASSPGPGREAFF. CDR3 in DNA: TGTGCCAGCAGCCCAGGCCCGGGCCGTGAAGCTTTCTTT.

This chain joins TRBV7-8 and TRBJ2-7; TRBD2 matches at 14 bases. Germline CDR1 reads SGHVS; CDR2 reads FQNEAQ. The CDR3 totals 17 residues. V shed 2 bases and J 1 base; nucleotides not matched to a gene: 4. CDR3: CASSLWGTSGSSYEQYF. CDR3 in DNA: TGTGCCAGCAGCTTATGGGGGACTAGCGGGAGTTCCTACGAGCAGTACTTC.

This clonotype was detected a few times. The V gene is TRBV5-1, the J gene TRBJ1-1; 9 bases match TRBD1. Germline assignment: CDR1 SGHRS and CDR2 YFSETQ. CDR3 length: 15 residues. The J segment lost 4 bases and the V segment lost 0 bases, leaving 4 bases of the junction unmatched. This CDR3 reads CASSLGTGAPTEAFF. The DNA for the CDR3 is TGCGCCAGCAGCTTGGGGACAGGGGCCCCCACTGAAGCTTTCTTT.

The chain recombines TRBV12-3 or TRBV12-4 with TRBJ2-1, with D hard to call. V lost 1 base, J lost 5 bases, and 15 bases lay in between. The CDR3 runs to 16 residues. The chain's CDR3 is CASSLVRKGQDNEQFF. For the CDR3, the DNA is TGTGCCAGCAGTTTAGTCCGCAAAGGGCAGGACAATGAGCAGTTCTTC.

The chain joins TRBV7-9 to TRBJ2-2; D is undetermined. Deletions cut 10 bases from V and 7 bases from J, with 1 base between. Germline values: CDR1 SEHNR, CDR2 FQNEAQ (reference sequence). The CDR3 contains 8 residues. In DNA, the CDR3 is TGTGCCAACGGGGAGCTGTTTTTT. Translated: CANGELFF.

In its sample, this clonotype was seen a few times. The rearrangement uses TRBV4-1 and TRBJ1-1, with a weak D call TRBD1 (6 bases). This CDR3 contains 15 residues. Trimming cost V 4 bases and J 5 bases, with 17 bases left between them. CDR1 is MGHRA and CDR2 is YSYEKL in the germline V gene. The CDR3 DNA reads TGCGCCAGCAGCCGTCTAAGAGGGGGGGATACTGAAGCTTTCTTT. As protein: CASSRLRGGDTEAFF.

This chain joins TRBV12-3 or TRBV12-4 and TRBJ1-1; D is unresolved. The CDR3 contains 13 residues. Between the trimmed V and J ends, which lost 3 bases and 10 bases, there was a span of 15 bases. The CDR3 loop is CASSLSPVGAAFF. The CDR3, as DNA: TGTGCCAGCAGTTTGTCGCCGGTAGGTGCAGCTTTCTTT.